This record covers a single T cell receptor beta chain. Its cognate antigen is unknown. Sequencing used immunoSEQ multiplex PCR; TCRdb keeps in-frame clones, though not all of them. The sample consists of roughly 150,000 clones, about nine tenths of them appearing once. This specimen belongs to a study of T cell responses to AZD1222 COVID-19 vaccine. Findings and limits, study-wide: Targeting of unmutated variant regions was reportedly seen in nearly half of spike-specific TCRs.

Between the trimmed V and J ends, which lost 1 base and 1 base, there was a span of 11 bases. CDR3 length: 15 amino acids. Germline V CDR1 and CDR2: SQVTM, ANQGSEA. Sequencing used peripheral blood, obtained after recovery from COVID-19. The chain is built from TRBV29-1 and TRBJ2-1, with D unclear. This clonotype originated in an adult who had recovered from COVID-19. In DNA, the CDR3 is TGCAGCGTTGAAGGTCGGAAGAGGTCCTACAATGAGCAGTTCTTC. Its protein is CSVEGRKRSYNEQFF.